This T cell receptor (beta chain) emerged from a study of blood T cell repertoires in COVID-19. Study at large: The origin of the acute and convalescent COVID-19 samples was the United States, Italy and Spain.

Sequencing was performed with immunoSEQ multiplex PCR; in TCRdb, only in-frame clones are kept and a portion is missing. Among about 40,000 clones listed, about 85% were seen once. The CDR3 is made up of 16 amino acids. V lost 5 bases to trimming and J lost 2 bases; unmatched junction nucleotides: 8. Germline V gene sequence: CDR1 SGHVS, CDR2 FNYEAQ. The TCR originated in a man aged 50-60 years in a cohort sampled during active COVID-19. The specimen sequenced was peripheral blood. V and J are TRBV7-6 and TRBJ2-1; 8 positions agree with TRBD2. The chain's CDR3 is CASSNPGLETYNEQFF. Here the CDR3 DNA reads TGTGCCAGCAGCAACCCGGGACTAGAAACCTACAATGAGCAGTTCTTC. The full variable domain, its missing parts supplied by reference TRBV7-6 and TRBJ2-1, is GAGVSQSPRYKVTKRGQDVALRCDPISGHVSLYWYRQALGQGPEFLTYFNYEAQQDKSGLPNDRFSAERPEGSISTLTIQRTEQRDSAMYRCASSNPGLETYNEQFFGPGTRLTVL.